The T cell receptor beta chain described here comes from a study of OX40 agonist ivuxolimab in advanced cancers. The overall study: Dose-escalation patients had hepatocellular carcinoma, melanoma, renal cell or head and neck cancer.

V lost 6 bases and J lost 0; bases outside the gene matches: 1. CDR3 size: 14 residues. The V gene's germline CDR1 is MDHEN and CDR2 SYDVKM. Only in-frame clones appear in the TCRdb table, and some are missing; sequencing was by immunoSEQ multiplex PCR. The data show over 70,000 clones, 80% to 90% seen once. The starting material was CD4+ or CD8+ T cells sorted from blood, obtained in a trial of the OX40 agonist ivuxolimab. The chain recombines TRBV28 with TRBJ2-2; TRBD1 matches 7 bases. This clonotype originated in an adult with an advanced solid tumor such as melanoma, head and neck, liver or kidney cancer. The CDR3 reads CASRGTANTGELFF. CDR3 bases: TGTGCCAGCAGGGGGACAGCGAACACCGGGGAGCTGTTTTTT.